Below, one TCR beta chain is given with its context. This clone was seen many times. It has no known antigen specificity. Base qualities are not at hand, and no much larger clone is one base apart. Using the deep immunoSEQ assay, TCR CDR3 regions were amplified from genomic DNA by multiplex PCR. Extracted genomic DNA from each cell subset was spread evenly across all wells of several immunoSEQ 96-well plates, with each plate serving as a replicate. For sorted subsets, each replicate PCR was loaded with 200 ng genomic DNA, equivalent to about 33,000 T cell genomes. The purified libraries were quantified using a Qubit 3.0 fluorometer, sized with a Bioanalyzer 2100, and then quantified again using the KAPA Library Quantification kit. Every immunoSEQ 96-well plate was sequenced on a separate single-read 150-cycle Illumina NextSeq 550 flow cell. From the authors' description of their analysis: Because the immunoSEQ output held only junctional sequences and lacked quality scores, the filtering could not match the filtering applied to full-length reads. Sequences were annotated with PyIR, a Python wrapper for IgBLAST v1.9, and V/J genes and CDR3 were assigned using IMGT germline references. Reads with weak V/J assignments (E-value above 1e-6), missing CDR3, stop codons, out-of-frame junctions, or ambiguous translated residues were removed. V3J clonotypes were defined as sequences sharing an identical inferred V gene, J gene, and CDR3 amino acid sequence. Percentage overlap between repertoires was calculated by dividing the number of shared unique clonotypes by the size of the smaller repertoire. Richness of each repertoire was evaluated using RTK rarefaction, the Chao1 estimator, and Recon v2.1 estimates of unobserved clonotypes. Generation probabilities were computed with OLGA for all TCRbeta clonotypes obtained by the gDNA method from a few donors. The table comes from immuneACCESS by way of TCRdb, which keeps in-frame sequences with V and J called. Part of the clones is missing from these tables; in studies checked, under half for an unresolved V gene and the rest for unknown reasons. For V, J and clone size, that table is used; D and trimming come from the DNA. This sample holds almost 750,000 clones; roughly 72% were observed only once. Roughly 1.8% of the sample is held by the ten biggest clonotypes.

Taken from cysteine to phenylalanine, the CDR3 has 15 residues. Only the CDR3 region is kept as DNA, spanning 45 bases read in frame from base 1. Cut back by 5 bases and 0 bases, the V and J ends lie 11 bases apart. In the germline V gene, CDR1 corresponds to SGHTA and CDR2 to FQGNSA. This entry is derived from a study of shared clonotypes between healthy human individuals (dated by TCRdb to 2018 to 2020). With respect to the entire study: The cohort comprised two women and three men aged 18 to 49 years. For each donor, three plates each were used for CD4 naive and CD4 memory, two plates were used for CD8 naive, and one plate was used for CD8 memory. The study deeply sequenced blood TCR repertoires of roughly five healthy adults to estimate repertoire size and the extent of clonotype sharing between individuals. Different laboratories and diverse techniques were used to prepare libraries and sequence TCR repertoires, to increase sequencing depth and limit assay-specific biases. Each donor's leukapheresis produced roughly between roughly 0.94 and 9.5 billion PBMCs.

Donors were healthy HIV-negative adults with no recently reported acute infections or vaccinations. All donors were Caucasian adults living in Nashville, Tennessee, USA. CD4+ T cells were enriched through magnetic negative selection, after which naive cells were positively selected on CD45RA and the remaining negative fraction served as the memory subset. Blood was obtained by leukapheresis, after which PBMCs were separated by Ficoll-Histopaque density gradient centrifugation and cryopreserved in liquid nitrogen vapor phase. Analytical flow cytometry was used to check the purity and quantity of every magnetically sorted T cell population. Genomic DNA was isolated from each sorted fraction and quantified by UV absorbance on a Nanodrop 2000c. General study outcomes and caveats: The small number of donors limited the genetic and exposure-history diversity represented. Even with the large sequencing depth, rarefaction of the sorted-subset datasets indicated that sequencing was incomplete. Pairwise subsampling indicated that sequencing depth was expected to affect the degree of clonotype sharing among donors. Sampling was restricted to blood, and TCR repertoires in tissues likely differ from the TCR repertoires found in blood. Larger estimated clonotype richness was generally found for naive subsets than for memory subsets. Higher generation probabilities were observed for clonotypes shared by all four sorted-subset donors than for non-shared clonotypes. About 5% of naive CD4, more than 3% of naive CD8, around 2.3% of memory CD4, and 0.4% of memory CD8 clonotypes were shared across several donors.

This sequence was found in a woman between 25 and 40 years old in good health. The chain was built from TRBV7-2 and TRBJ1-5, with TRBD1 perhaps the D gene, on 5 matching bases. Input material: memory CD4+ T cells sorted from blood. Taken with the paper, the label for cell subset or site translates to: CD45RA-negative fraction. In nucleotide form, the sequence is TGTGCCAGCAGCCGGGACGCGCTTAGCAATCAGCCCCAGCATTTT. The encoded protein is CASSRDALSNQPQHF.